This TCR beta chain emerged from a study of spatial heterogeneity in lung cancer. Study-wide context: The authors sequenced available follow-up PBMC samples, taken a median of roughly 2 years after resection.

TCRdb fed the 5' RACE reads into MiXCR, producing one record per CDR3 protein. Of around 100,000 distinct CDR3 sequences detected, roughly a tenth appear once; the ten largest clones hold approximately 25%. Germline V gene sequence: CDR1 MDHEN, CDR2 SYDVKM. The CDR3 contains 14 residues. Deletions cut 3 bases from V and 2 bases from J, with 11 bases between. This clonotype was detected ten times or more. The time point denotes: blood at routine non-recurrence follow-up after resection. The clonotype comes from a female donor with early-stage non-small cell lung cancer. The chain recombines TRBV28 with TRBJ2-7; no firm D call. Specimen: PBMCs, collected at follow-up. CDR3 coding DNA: TGTGCCAGCAGTTTGACCGGTCCCCCCTACGAGCAGTACTTC. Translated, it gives CASSLTGPPYEQYF.